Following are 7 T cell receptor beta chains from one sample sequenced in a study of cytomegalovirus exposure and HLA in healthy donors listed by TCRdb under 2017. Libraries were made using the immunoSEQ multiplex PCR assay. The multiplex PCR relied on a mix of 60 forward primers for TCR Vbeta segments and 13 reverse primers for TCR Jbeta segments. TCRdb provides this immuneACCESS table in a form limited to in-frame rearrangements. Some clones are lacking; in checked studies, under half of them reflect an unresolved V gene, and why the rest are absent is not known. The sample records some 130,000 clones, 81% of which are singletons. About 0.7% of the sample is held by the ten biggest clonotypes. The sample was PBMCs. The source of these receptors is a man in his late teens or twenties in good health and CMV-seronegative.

The CDR3 region has the DNA TGTGCCAGCAGTCTCAGGGCTTCCACTGAAGCTTTCTTT. Amino acid sequence: CASSLRASTEAFF. V usage is TRBV5-4 and J usage is TRBJ1-1; weak D call: TRBD1 (5 bases). V gave up 5 bases and J gave up 4 bases, with 12 bases separating them. CDR3 length: 13 amino acids. CDR1 is SGHNT and CDR2 is YYREEE in the germline V gene (reference sequence). The full variable domain, in which reference TRBV5-4 and TRBJ1-1 provide the parts outside the CDR3, is ETGVTQSPTHLIKTRGQQVTLRCSSQSGHNTVSWYQQALGQGPQFIFQYYREEENGRGNFPPRFSGLQFPNYSSELNVNALELDDSALYLCASSLRASTEAFFGQGTRLTVV.

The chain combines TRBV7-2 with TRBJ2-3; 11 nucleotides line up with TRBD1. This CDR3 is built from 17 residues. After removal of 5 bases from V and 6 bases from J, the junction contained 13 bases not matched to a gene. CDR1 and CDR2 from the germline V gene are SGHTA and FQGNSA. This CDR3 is CASSPKDRGLVVDTQYF. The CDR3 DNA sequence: TGTGCCAGCAGCCCAAAGGACAGGGGGCTCGTTGTGGATACGCAGTATTTT.

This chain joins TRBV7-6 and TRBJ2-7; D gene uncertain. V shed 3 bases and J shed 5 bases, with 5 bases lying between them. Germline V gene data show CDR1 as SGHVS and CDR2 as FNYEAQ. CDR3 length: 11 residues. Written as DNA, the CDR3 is TGTGCCAGCAGCTTCGCAGACGAGCAGTACTTC. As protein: CASSFADEQYF.

CDR3 loop: CASSSGTGRDEQYF. CDR3 nucleotides: TGTGCCAGCAGTTCCGGGACAGGGAGGGACGAGCAGTACTTC. The rearrangement uses TRBV5-5 and TRBJ2-7, with 9 bases matching TRBD1. The CDR3 has 14 residues. Germline lookup yields CDR1 SGHKS and CDR2 YYEKEE (reference sequence). V lost 5 bases and J lost 5; bases outside the gene matches: 8.

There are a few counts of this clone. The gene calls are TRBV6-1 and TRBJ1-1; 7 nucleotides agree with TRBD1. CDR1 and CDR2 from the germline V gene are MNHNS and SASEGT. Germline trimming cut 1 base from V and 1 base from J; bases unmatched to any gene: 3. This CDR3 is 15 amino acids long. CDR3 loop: CASSEVGTENTEAFF. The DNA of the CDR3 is TGTGCCAGCAGTGAAGTCGGGACAGAGAACACTGAAGCTTTCTTT.

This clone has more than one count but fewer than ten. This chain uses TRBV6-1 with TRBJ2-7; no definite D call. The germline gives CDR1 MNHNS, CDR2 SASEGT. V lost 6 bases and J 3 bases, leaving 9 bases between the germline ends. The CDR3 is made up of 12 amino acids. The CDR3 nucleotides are TGTGCCAGCAGGACAACAGTCTACGAGCAGTACTTC. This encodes CASRTTVYEQYF.

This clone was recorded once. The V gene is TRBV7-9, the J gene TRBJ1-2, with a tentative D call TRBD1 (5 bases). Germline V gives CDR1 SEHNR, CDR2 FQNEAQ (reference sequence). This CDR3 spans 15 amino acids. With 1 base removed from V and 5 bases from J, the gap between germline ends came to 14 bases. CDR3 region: CASSLEAGPTYGYTF. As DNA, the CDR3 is TGTGCCAGCAGCTTAGAAGCGGGGCCAACGTATGGCTACACCTTC.